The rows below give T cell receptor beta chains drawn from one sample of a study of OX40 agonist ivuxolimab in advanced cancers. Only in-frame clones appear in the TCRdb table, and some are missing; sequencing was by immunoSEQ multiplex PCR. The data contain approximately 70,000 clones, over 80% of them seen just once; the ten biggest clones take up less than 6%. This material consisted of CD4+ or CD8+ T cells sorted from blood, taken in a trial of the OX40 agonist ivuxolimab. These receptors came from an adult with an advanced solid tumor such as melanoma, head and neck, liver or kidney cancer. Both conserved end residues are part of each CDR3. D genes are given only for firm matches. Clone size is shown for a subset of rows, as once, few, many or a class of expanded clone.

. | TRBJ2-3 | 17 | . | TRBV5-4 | CASSLVETGSSTDTQYF | TGTGCCAGCAGCTTGGTGGAAACAGGGTCTAGCACAGATACGCAGTATTTT
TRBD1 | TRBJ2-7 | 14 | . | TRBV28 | CASSARDRDYEQYF | TGTGCCAGCAGTGCCCGGGACAGGGACTACGAGCAGTACTTC
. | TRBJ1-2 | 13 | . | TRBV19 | CASTGGAWYGYTF | TGTGCCAGTACCGGGGGAGCATGGTATGGCTACACCTTC
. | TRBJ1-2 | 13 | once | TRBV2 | CASREGVSYGYTF | TGTGCCAGCAGAGAAGGGGTTAGCTATGGCTACACCTTC
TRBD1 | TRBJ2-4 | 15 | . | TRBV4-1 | CASSLTGLAKNIQYF | TGCGCCAGCAGCCTGACAGGGCTAGCCAAAAACATTCAGTACTTC
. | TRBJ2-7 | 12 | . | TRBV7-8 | CASSNPLYEQYF | TGTGCCAGCAGCAACCCTTTGTACGAGCAGTACTTC
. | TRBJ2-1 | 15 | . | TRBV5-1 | CASSFLGGSYNEQFF | TGCGCCAGCAGCTTTCTGGGGGGCTCCTACAATGAGCAGTTCTTC
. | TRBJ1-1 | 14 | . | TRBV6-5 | CASNPQGGNTEAFF | TGTGCCAGCAACCCCCAAGGTGGGAACACTGAAGCTTTCTTT
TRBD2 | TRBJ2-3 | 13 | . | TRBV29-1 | CSFRGGGADTQYF | TGCAGCTTTAGGGGCGGGGGGGCAGATACGCAGTATTTT
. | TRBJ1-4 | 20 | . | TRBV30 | CAWSVLGQREGTATNEKLFF | TGTGCCTGGAGTGTACTTGGTCAGCGTGAAGGGACCGCAACTAATGAAAAACTGTTTTTT
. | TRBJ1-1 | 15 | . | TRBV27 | CASSVAGVGGTEAFF | TGTGCCAGCAGTGTGGCTGGGGTCGGTGGGACTGAAGCTTTCTTT
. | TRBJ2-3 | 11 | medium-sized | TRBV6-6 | CASSYGDTQYF | TGTGCCAGCAGTTATGGCGATACGCAGTATTTT
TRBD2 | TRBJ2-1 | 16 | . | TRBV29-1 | CSVAGGPVLYYNEQFF | TGCAGCGTTGCGGGGGGGCCAGTTCTTTACTACAATGAGCAGTTCTTC
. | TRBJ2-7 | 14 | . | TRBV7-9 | CASSSLTGLREQYF | TGTGCCAGCAGCTCACTAACGGGGCTGCGGGAGCAGTACTTC
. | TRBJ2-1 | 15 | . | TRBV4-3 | CASSQDTSAYNEQFF | TGCGCCAGCAGCCAAGATACGAGCGCCTACAATGAGCAGTTCTTC
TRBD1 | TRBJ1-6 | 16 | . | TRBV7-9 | CASSDGVRDRNSPLHF | TGTGCCAGCAGCGACGGAGTTAGGGACAGAAATTCACCCCTCCACTTT
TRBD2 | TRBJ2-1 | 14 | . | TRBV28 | CASSIESSGIEQFF | TGTGCCAGCAGTATCGAATCTAGCGGGATCGAGCAGTTCTTC
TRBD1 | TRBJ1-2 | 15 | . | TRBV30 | CAWSPPGQGVWGYTF | TGTGCCTGGAGTCCTCCGGGACAGGGTGTTTGGGGCTACACCTTC
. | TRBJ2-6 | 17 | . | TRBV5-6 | CASSLGTGTTEYNVLTF | TGTGCCAGCAGCTTGGGTACCGGGACAACGGAATACAACGTCCTGACTTTC
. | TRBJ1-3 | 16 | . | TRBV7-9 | CASSLGGQASRDTIYF | TGTGCCAGCAGCTTAGGAGGGCAGGCGTCGAGGGACACCATATATTTT